The 11 T cell receptor beta chains presented below share a single source sample, sequenced in a study of T cell repertoires in cytomegalovirus infection. TCRdb reprocessed the reads via MiXCR and lists one record per CDR3 protein. Among roughly 990,000 distinct CDR3 sequences listed, 30% to 40% were seen once. Which antigens these TCRs recognize remains unknown. Sequenced material: cultured CD8+ T cells from PBMCs, taken from culture after CMV antigen stimulation. Every receptor here comes from a human donor in good health (CMV status not recorded). Some clones in this sample may be carry-over from other donors' samples.

J is TRBJ2-7 and V is TRBV29-1; D gene uncertain. Germline V gene lookup returns CDR1 SQVTM and CDR2 ANQGSEA. The V end lost 0 bases, the J end lost 4 bases, and 10 bases lay between the germline ends. The CDR3 is 13 residues long. CDR3 in DNA: TGCAGCGTTGAAGAGGAAAACCGTTACGAGCAGTACTTC. The encoded protein is CSVEEENRYEQYF.

This clonotype was observed a single time. The rearrangement uses TRBV7-4 and TRBJ1-2; D is unresolved. V dropped 2 bases and J dropped 3 bases, with 19 bases sitting between them. The germline V gene encodes CDR1 SGHVT and CDR2 SQSDAQ. The CDR3 is 17 residues long. The CDR3 loop reads CASSLSGSPLVDYGYTF. In DNA, the CDR3 is TGTGCCAGCAGCTTATCAGGATCTCCCCTTGTTGACTATGGCTACACCTTC. Full variable domain (remainder filled in from reference TRBV7-4 and TRBJ1-2): GAGVSQSPRYKVAKRGRDVALRCDSISGHVTLYWYRQTLGQGSEVLTYSQSDAQRDKSGRPSGRFSAERPERSVSTLKIQRTEQGDSAVYLCASSLSGSPLVDYGYTFGSGTRLTVV.

The gene calls are TRBV7-9 and TRBJ2-7; TRBD1 agrees at 8 bases. Germline lookup yields CDR1 SEHNR and CDR2 FQNEAQ (reference sequence). The ends lost 6 bases at V and 6 bases at J; junction bases unmatched: 13. This CDR3 spans 15 amino acids. The CDR3 loop reads CASSSTGTGHGEQYF. In DNA, the CDR3 is TGTGCCAGCAGTTCGACCGGGACAGGACACGGCGAGCAGTACTTC.

The V and J genes are TRBV5-1 and TRBJ2-1, with 7 bases lining up with TRBD2. The CDR3 has 14 amino acids. The V gene end was trimmed by 4 bases and the J gene end by 8 bases; junction bases not matched to a gene: 9. Germline-derived CDR1 and CDR2 are SGHRS and YFSETQ. For the CDR3, the DNA is TGCGCCAGCAGCCCCGGACTAGTTGGCGATGAGCAGTTCTTC. Translation gives CASSPGLVGDEQFF. Full variable domain (outside the CDR3, taken from reference TRBV5-1 and TRBJ2-1): KAGVTQTPRYLIKTRGQQVTLSCSPISGHRSVSWYQQTPGQGLQFLFEYFSETQRNKGNFPGRFSGRQFSNSRSEMNVSTLELGDSALYLCASSPGLVGDEQFFGPGTRLTVL.

This clonotype appeared many times. V is TRBV7-2 and J is TRBJ2-5, with TRBD1 identical over 7 bases. Germline CDR1 SGHTA, CDR2 FQGNSA. The CDR3 is 15 residues long. V lost 3 bases to trimming and J lost 5 bases; unmatched junction nucleotides: 9. The CDR3 region has the DNA TGTGCCAGCAGCTTCCAGGGGGTGATAAAGGAGACCCAGTACTTC. Its protein product is CASSFQGVIKETQYF. The entire variable domain, with the rest obtained from reference TRBV7-2 and TRBJ2-5, is as follows: GAGVSQSPSNKVTEKGKDVELRCDPISGHTALYWYRQSLGQGLEFLIYFQGNSAPDKSGLPSDRFSAERTGGSVSTLTIQRTQQEDSAVYLCASSFQGVIKETQYFGPGTRLLVL.

V usage is TRBV9 and J usage is TRBJ2-5; 12 nucleotides line up with TRBD2. The junction had 4 bases not matched to a gene; V was cut back by 3 bases and J by 4 bases. Germline values: CDR1 SGDLS, CDR2 YYNGEE. The CDR3 is made up of 15 amino acids. CDR3 sequence: CASSAGTSGPETQYF. CDR3 bases: TGTGCCAGCAGCGCCGGGACTAGCGGGCCAGAGACCCAGTACTTC.

The rearrangement uses TRBV28 and TRBJ2-6; TRBD1 is a possible D gene (6 bases). This CDR3 has 15 amino acids. Germline V CDR1 and CDR2: MDHEN, SYDVKM. V was clipped by 7 bases and J by 0 bases, with 10 bases between them. The CDR3 region has the DNA TGTGCCAGCAACAACAGGGACTCTGGGGCCAACGTCCTGACTTTC. It translates to CASNNRDSGANVLTF.

This clonotype was picked up a small number of times. V is TRBV10-3 and J is TRBJ2-7; D gene unclear. Trimming left V 3 bases short and J 4 bases short, with 13 bases between. The length of the CDR3 is 14 residues. Germline V lookup: CDR1 ENHRY, CDR2 SYGVKD. In DNA, the CDR3 is TGTGCCATCAGTGACCCCGCTTCCCCTTACGAGCAGTACGTC. The encoded protein is CAISDPASPYEQYV.

The rearrangement links TRBV6-2 or TRBV6-3 to TRBJ2-2; D remains ambiguous. Germline V gives CDR1 MNHEY, CDR2 SVGEGT. V shed 4 bases and J shed 9 bases, with 9 bases lying between them. This CDR3 is 12 amino acids long. The CDR3 spells CASSSLPRELFF. CDR3 bases: TGTGCCAGCAGTTCGTTACCCAGGGAGCTGTTTTTT.

This clonotype occurred once. V usage is TRBV27 and J usage is TRBJ2-3; 7 bases map to TRBD2. V shed 5 bases and J 5 bases; nucleotides not matched to a gene: 16. The CDR3 is 17 amino acids. Germline loops: CDR1 MNHEY, CDR2 SMNVEV (reference sequence). The CDR3 here is CASSPPLAGERKDTQYF. The CDR3 coding sequence is TGTGCCAGCAGTCCCCCACTCGCGGGGGAACGAAAAGATACGCAGTATTTT.

The chain has TRBV20-1 and TRBJ2-7; 8 bases are a match to TRBD1. This CDR3 has 13 residues. Germline-derived CDR1 and CDR2 are DFQATT and SNEGSKA (reference sequence). The junction had 4 bases not matched to a gene; V was cut back by 4 bases and J by 2 bases. Here the CDR3 DNA reads TGCAGTGCTACGGACAGGGATACCTACGAGCAGTACTTC. It yields the protein CSATDRDTYEQYF.